This passage covers 4 T cell receptor beta chains from one sample sequenced in a study of T cells expressing NK-cell markers. TCRdb reprocessed the 5' RACE reads and keeps a single row for each CDR3 protein, giving no DNA. This listing includes approximately 550,000 distinct CDR3 sequences. What was sequenced was blood T cells: a sorted CD56 or NKG2C T cell subset, CD4+ or CD8+ T cells, or bulk PBMC T cells (not recorded which). The receptors originated from a young man in good health.

The V gene is TRBV10-3, the J gene TRBJ2-5; with no DNA, the TCRdb D assignment of TRBD1 cannot be verified. The CDR3 has 15 residues. CDR1 is ENHRY, CDR2 SYGVKD, per germline. The CDR3 region is CAISEGGTRQETQYF.

The chain employs TRBV15 and TRBJ2-3; there is no DNA to check the TCRdb D call of TRBD1. This CDR3 contains 14 residues. CDR1 and CDR2 (germline): LNHNV, YYDKDF (reference sequence). CDR3 in amino acids: CATSPGPYTDTQYF.

The chain uses TRBV12-3 or TRBV12-4 and TRBJ2-1; TCRdb returns TRBD1, unconfirmable since there is no DNA. The CDR3 runs 15 residues. The CDR3 loop reads CASSLYRQDSNEQFF.

The CDR3 sequence: CASSLGKLGFGAFF. The rearrangement uses TRBV18 and TRBJ1-1. This CDR3 comprises 14 residues. Germline CDR1 is KGHSH and CDR2 is LQKENI.